This is a list of T cell receptor beta chains from one sample in a study of chemoradiotherapy in HPV16-positive cancers. Some clones are missing from TCRdb's copy, which holds only in-frame ones; the method was immunoSEQ multiplex PCR. This sample yields 9,500 to 15,000 clones, of which 88% are seen a single time; 2.4% belongs to the top ten. The sequences come from blood, collected from a patient who underwent chemoradiotherapy. The receptor source for this set is a human donor with HPV-associated anogenital cancer. CDR3s include the opening cysteine and the closing phenylalanine or tryptophan. A D gene is named only where the DNA matches it firmly. Size tells how often a clone was seen (once, few, many) or the class of an expanded clone, and some rows leave it out.

d_gene	abundance	j_gene	v_gene	CDR3nt	CDR3aa
NA	NA	TRBJ2-1	TRBV25-1	TGTGCCAGCAGTGAATCGACGTGGGCAGACAACTACAATGAGCAGTTCTTC	CASSESTWADNYNEQFF
NA	NA	TRBJ2-7	TRBV30	TGTGCCTGGAGTGCCCCTCCCAGGGCGTTTGCCACCTACGAGCAGTACTTC	CAWSAPPRAFATYEQYF
TRBD1	NA	TRBJ2-3	TRBV27	TGTGCCAGCAGTTCATCTCAGGGGGCGGGCACAGATACGCAGTATTTT	CASSSSQGAGTDTQYF
NA	NA	TRBJ2-1	TRBV9	TGTGCCAGCAGCGTAGGCGGGGGCACCGGGTCCTACAATGAGCAGTTCTTC	CASSVGGGTGSYNEQFF
TRBD1	NA	TRBJ1-5	TRBV6-1	TGTGCCAGCAGTGTTTCTAACGGGGACAGTCAGCCCCAGCATTTT	CASSVSNGDSQPQHF
TRBD1	NA	TRBJ2-7	TRBV5-4	TGTGCCAGCAGCTCTGGACAGGCAGAATACGAGCAGTACTTC	CASSSGQAEYEQYF
NA	once	TRBJ2-7	TRBV7-9	TGTGCCAGCAGCCGGTTCGGGGTCTCCTACGAGCAGTACTTC	CASSRFGVSYEQYF
NA	NA	TRBJ1-2	TRBV6-5	TGTGCCAGCAGAACCGGGACCTCATATGGCTACACCTTC	CASRTGTSYGYTF
NA	few	TRBJ1-2	TRBV30	TGTGCCTGGGCACGACAGCTAGGCTATGGCTACACCTTC	CAWARQLGYGYTF
NA	NA	TRBJ1-2	TRBV18	TGTGCCAGCTCGCCCGGGGCTGCCTATGGCTACACCTTC	CASSPGAAYGYTF
TRBD2	NA	TRBJ2-3	TRBV6-4	TGTGCCAGCAGTAGCGGGGACACAGATACGCAGTATTTT	CASSSGDTDTQYF
NA	NA	TRBJ2-7	TRBV9	TGTGCCAGCAGCGTAGTGCCAGGTGTCGCTTACGAGCAGTACTTC	CASSVVPGVAYEQYF
TRBD1	NA	TRBJ1-1	TRBV11-3	TGTGCCAGCAGCTTGTCAGGGGGTGTGGGCACTGAAGCTTTCTTT	CASSLSGGVGTEAFF
NA	NA	TRBJ2-5	TRBV6-5	TGTGCCAGCAGTTTGGCCTTCCAAGAGACCCAGTACTTC	CASSLAFQETQYF
NA	NA	TRBJ1-4	TRBV5-4	TGTGCCAGCAGCTTGTCGAGTGGGATCCGAGAAAAACTGTTTTTT	CASSLSSGIREKLFF
TRBD1	NA	TRBJ1-1	TRBV5-1	TGCGCCAGCAGCTTGACAGGGGGTGGCACTGAAGCTTTCTTT	CASSLTGGGTEAFF
TRBD2	NA	TRBJ2-5	TRBV7-6	TGTGCCAGCAGCAATAGCGGGGGGGCCTGGGAGACCCAGTACTTC	CASSNSGGAWETQYF
NA	NA	TRBJ2-7	TRBV7-2	TGTGCCAGCAGCTTAGGCCGCGACGAGCAGTACTTC	CASSLGRDEQYF
TRBD1	NA	TRBJ2-7	TRBV5-6	TGTGCCAGCAGCTTGTGGGTGGGACAGGGGGCCTACGAGCAGTACTTC	CASSLWVGQGAYEQYF
TRBD2	NA	TRBJ2-3	TRBV5-1	TGCGCCAGCAGCTTGGCTAGCGGGGAGAACACAGATACGCAGTATTTT	CASSLASGENTDTQYF
NA	few	TRBJ2-7	TRBV7-3	TGTGCCAGCAGCTCCGCGGGTTGGGGTGCACACGAGCAGTACTTC	CASSSAGWGAHEQYF
NA	NA	TRBJ1-5	TRBV6-1	TGTGCCAGCAGTGCAGCAAACAATCAGCCCCAGCATTTT	CASSAANNQPQHF
NA	NA	TRBJ1-6	TRBV5-4	TGTGCCAGCAGTTCCCAACAGACTTTGTCACCCCTCCACTTT	CASSSQQTLSPLHF
NA	NA	TRBJ2-1	TRBV7-6	TGTGCCAGCAGCCTACAGGCGGGTGAGCAGTTCTTC	CASSLQAGEQFF
NA	NA	TRBJ1-1	TRBV10-3	TGTGCCATCAGTGAGTCTCAGGGAGAAAGTGAAGCTTTCTTT	CAISESQGESEAFF
NA	NA	TRBJ1-3	TRBV7-2	TGTGCCAGCAGCTTTGCAGTCTCTGGAAACACCATATATTTT	CASSFAVSGNTIYF
NA	NA	TRBJ1-6	TRBV5-1	TGCGCCAGCAGCTTGGACGGGGGGCTTGGGTCACCCCTCCACTTT	CASSLDGGLGSPLHF
NA	NA	TRBJ1-6	TRBV7-8	TGTGCCAGCAGCTTAGACTCGGTGGGGACGAAGAATTCACCCCTCCACTTT	CASSLDSVGTKNSPLHF
NA	NA	TRBJ1-1	TRBV6-1	TGTGCCAGCGCCCCGAACACTGAAGCTTTCTTT	CASAPNTEAFF
NA	few	TRBJ2-7	TRBV7-3	TGTGCCAGCAGCTACAAAGCTTTCACCTACGAGCAGTACTTC	CASSYKAFTYEQYF
NA	NA	TRBJ1-3	TRBV5-8	TGTGCCAGCAGAGCGACAGCCGCTGGAAACACCATATATTTT	CASRATAAGNTIYF
TRBD1	NA	TRBJ1-5	TRBV7-6	TGTGCCAGCAGCCTCTCCGGGACAGGGAATCAGCCCCAGCATTTT	CASSLSGTGNQPQHF
NA	NA	TRBJ2-7	TRBV11-1	TGTGCCAGCAGCTTAGATTATAACGAGCAGTACTTC	CASSLDYNEQYF
NA	NA	TRBJ1-5	TRBV5-4	TGTGCCAGCAGCCCCGGGCCCTGGGGCAATCAGCCCCAGCATTTT	CASSPGPWGNQPQHF
TRBD1	NA	TRBJ1-2	TRBV28	TGTGCCAGCAGTTGGGACAGAGCTAACTATGGCTACACCTTC	CASSWDRANYGYTF
NA	NA	TRBJ1-5	TRBV5-8	TGTGCCAGCAGCTTGGGGGGTTATAGCAATCAGCCCCAGCATTTT	CASSLGGYSNQPQHF
NA	NA	TRBJ1-1	TRBV2	TGTGCCAGCACCCGGGGGGACACTGAAGCTTTCTTT	CASTRGDTEAFF
TRBD1	once	TRBJ2-1	TRBV5-1	TGCGCCAGCAGACCTATCCAGGGGGCCTCCTACAATGAGCAGTTCTTC	CASRPIQGASYNEQFF
TRBD1	few	TRBJ1-2	TRBV19	TGTGCCAGCCAGTGGCTGACAGGGTCTGGCTACACCTTC	CASQWLTGSGYTF
NA	NA	TRBJ1-2	TRBV19	TGTGCCAGTAGTATAGTTCGGGGGGCAGCCTATGGCTACACCTTC	CASSIVRGAAYGYTF
NA	once	TRBJ1-1	TRBV19	TGTGCCACCTCCGGGACAATGAACACTGAAGCTTTCTTT	CATSGTMNTEAFF
NA	NA	TRBJ1-4	TRBV6-5	TGTGCCAGCGCCGGGGACGGCCTGAGGGAAAAACTGTTTTTT	CASAGDGLREKLFF
TRBD1	NA	TRBJ1-5	TRBV13	TGTGCCAGCAGCCGGACAGGGACCAATCAGCCCCAGCATTTT	CASSRTGTNQPQHF
NA	NA	TRBJ1-2	TRBV19	TGTGCCAGTACCACCCCGACCGGACCCACAGTGGGCTACACCTTC	CASTTPTGPTVGYTF
NA	NA	TRBJ2-2	TRBV30	TGTGCCTGGAGTGTATTAGCGGTCCTACCAGGGGAGCTGTTTTTT	CAWSVLAVLPGELFF
TRBD1	NA	TRBJ2-2	TRBV2	TGTGCCAGCAGAAGGGGGCCGAACACCGGGGAGCTGTTTTTT	CASRRGPNTGELFF
NA	NA	TRBJ1-2	TRBV5-1	TGCGCCAGCAGCGTGGACAGTATCCCCAACTATGGCTACACCTTC	CASSVDSIPNYGYTF
TRBD1	NA	TRBJ2-3	TRBV30	TGTGCCTGGAGGGGGACAGCGACGGGGCAGTATTTT	CAWRGTATGQYF
NA	NA	TRBJ2-5	TRBV7-9	TGTGCCAGCAGCGGTCGGGACATAGAGGAGACCCAGTACTTC	CASSGRDIEETQYF
NA	NA	TRBJ1-1	TRBV6-4	TGTGCCAGCAGTGAAACAGTGAACACTGAAGCTTTCTTT	CASSETVNTEAFF
NA	NA	TRBJ1-1	TRBV15	TGTGCCACCAGCAGACAGGGTAGGACTGAAGCTTTCTTT	CATSRQGRTEAFF